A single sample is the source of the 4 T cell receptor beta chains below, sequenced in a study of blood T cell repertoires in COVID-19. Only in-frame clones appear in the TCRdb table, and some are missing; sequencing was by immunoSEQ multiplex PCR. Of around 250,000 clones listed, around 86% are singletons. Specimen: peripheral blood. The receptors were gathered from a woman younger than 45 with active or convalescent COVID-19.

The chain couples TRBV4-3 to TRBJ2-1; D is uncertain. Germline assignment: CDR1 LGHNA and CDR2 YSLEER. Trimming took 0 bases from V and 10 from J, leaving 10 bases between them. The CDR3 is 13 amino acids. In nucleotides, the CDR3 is TGCGCCAGCAGCCAAGATCCCGGAGTAGAGCAGTTCTTC. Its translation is CASSQDPGVEQFF.

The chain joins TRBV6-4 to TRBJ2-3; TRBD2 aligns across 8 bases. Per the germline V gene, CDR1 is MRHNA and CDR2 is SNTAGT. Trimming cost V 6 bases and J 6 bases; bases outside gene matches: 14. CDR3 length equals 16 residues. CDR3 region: CASSLYGGANRDTQYF. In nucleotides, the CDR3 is TGTGCCAGCAGCCTCTACGGGGGGGCCAACCGGGATACGCAGTATTTT.

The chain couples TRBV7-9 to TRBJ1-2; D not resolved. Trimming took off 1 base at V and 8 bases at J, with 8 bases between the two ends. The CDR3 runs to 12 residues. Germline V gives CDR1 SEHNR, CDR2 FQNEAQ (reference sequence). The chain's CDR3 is CASSLGGYGYTF. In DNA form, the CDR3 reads TGTGCCAGCAGCTTAGGCGGGTACGGCTACACCTTC.

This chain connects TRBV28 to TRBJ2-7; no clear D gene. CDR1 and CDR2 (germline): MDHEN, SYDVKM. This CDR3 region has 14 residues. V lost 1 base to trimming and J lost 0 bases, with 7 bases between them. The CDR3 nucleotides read TGTGCCAGCAGTTTATATAGGAGCTCCTACGAGCAGTACTTC. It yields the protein CASSLYRSSYEQYF.